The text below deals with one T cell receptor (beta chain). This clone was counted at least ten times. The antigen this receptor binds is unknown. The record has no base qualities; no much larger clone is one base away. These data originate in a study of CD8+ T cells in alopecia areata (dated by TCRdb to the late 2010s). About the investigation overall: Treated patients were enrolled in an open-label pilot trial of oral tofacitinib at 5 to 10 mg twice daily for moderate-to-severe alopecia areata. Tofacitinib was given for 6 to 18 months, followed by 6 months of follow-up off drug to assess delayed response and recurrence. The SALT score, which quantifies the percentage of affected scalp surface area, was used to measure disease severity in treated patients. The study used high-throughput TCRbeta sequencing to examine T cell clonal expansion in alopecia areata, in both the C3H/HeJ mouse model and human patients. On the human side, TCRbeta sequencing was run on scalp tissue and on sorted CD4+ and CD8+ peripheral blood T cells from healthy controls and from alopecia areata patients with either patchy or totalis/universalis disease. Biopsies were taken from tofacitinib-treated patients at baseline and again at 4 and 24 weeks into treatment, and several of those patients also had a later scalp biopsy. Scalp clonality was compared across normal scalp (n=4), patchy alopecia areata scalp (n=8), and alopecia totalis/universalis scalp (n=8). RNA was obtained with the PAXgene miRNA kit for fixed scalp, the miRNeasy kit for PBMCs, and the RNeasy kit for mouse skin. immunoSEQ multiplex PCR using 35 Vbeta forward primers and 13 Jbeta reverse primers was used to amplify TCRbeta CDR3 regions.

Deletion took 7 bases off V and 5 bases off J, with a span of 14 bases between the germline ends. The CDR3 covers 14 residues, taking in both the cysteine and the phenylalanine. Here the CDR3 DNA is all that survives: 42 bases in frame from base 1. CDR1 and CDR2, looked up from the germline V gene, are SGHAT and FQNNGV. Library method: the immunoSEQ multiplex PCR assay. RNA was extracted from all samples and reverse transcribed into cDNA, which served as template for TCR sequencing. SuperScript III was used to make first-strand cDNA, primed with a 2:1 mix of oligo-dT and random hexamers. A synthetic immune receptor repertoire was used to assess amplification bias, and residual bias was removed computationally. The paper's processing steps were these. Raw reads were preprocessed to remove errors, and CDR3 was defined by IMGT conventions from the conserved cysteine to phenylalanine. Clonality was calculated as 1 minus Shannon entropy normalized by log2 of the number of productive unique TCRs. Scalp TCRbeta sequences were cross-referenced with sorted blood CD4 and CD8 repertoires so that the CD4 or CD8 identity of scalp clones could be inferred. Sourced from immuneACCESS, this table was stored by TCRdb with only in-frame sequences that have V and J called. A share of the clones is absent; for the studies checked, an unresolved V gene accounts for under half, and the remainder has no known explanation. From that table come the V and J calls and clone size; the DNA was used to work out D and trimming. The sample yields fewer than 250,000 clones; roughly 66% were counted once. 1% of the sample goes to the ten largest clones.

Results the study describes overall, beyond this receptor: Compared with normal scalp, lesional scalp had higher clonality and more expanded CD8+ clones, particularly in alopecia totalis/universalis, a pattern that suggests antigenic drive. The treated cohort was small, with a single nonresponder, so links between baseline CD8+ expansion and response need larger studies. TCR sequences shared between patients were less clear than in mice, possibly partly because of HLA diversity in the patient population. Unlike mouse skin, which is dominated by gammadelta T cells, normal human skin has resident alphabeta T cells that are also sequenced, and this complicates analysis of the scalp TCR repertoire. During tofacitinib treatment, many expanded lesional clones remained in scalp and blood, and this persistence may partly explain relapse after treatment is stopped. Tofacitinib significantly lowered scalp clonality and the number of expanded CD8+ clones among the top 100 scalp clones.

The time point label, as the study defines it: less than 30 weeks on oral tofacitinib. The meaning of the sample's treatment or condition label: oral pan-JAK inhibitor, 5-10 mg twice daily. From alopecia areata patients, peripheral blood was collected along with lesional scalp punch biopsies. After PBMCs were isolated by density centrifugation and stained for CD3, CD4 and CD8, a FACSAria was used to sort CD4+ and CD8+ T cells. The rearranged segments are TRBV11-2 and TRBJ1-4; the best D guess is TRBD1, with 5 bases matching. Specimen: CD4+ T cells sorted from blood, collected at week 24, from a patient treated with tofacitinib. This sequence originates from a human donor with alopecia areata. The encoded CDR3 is CASTAWGINEKLFF. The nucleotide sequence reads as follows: TGTGCCAGCACCGCATGGGGGATCAATGAAAAACTGTTTTTT. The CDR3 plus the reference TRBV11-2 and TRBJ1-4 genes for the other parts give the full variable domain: EAGVAQSPRYKIIEKRQSVAFWCNPISGHATLYWYQQILGQGPKLLIQFQNNGVVDDSQLPKDRFSAERLKGVDSTLKIQPAKLEDSAVYLCASTAWGINEKLFFGSGTQLSVL.